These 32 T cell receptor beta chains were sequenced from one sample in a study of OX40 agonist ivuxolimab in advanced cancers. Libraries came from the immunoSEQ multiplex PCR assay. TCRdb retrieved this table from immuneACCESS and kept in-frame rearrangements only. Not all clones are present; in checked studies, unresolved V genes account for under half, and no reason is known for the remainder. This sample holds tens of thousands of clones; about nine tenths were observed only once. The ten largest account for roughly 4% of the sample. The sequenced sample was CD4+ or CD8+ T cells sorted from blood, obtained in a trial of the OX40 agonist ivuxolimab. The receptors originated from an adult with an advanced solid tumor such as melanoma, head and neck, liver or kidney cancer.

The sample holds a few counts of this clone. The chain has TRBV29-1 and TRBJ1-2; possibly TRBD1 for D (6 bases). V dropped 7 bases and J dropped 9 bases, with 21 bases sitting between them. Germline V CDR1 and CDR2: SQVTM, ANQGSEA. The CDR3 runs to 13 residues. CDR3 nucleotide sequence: TGCAGCGCGTGGACTGGAGGGGGAAGTCGCTACACCTTC. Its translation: CSAWTGGGSRYTF.

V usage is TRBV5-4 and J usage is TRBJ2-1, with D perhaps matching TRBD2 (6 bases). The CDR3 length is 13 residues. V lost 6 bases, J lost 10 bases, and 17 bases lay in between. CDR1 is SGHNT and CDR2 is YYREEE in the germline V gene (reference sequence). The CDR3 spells CASIRRDSNEQFF. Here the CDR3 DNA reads TGTGCCAGCATTCGGCGGGACTCTAACGAGCAGTTCTTC.

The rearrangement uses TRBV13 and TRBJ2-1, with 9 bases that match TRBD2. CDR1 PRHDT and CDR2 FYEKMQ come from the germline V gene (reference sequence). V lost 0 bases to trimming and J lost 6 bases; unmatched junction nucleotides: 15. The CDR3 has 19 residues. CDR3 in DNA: TGTGCCAGCAGCTTAGGCCGAGCGGGGGGAGGATTCCTGGGCAATGAGCAGTTCTTC. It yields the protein CASSLGRAGGGFLGNEQFF.

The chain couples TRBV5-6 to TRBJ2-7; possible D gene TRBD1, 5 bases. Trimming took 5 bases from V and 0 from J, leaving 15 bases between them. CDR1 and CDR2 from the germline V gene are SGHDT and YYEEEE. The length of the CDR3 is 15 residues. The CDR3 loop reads CASSWGRSSSYEQYF. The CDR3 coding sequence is TGTGCCAGCAGTTGGGGCAGGTCCAGCTCCTACGAGCAGTACTTC.

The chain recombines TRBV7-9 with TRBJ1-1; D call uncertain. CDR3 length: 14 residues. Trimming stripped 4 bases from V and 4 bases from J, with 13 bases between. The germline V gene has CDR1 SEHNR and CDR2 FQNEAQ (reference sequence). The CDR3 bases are TGTGCCAGCAGCTCAAGGGCCTCGGGCACTGAAGCTTTCTTT. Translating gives CASSSRASGTEAFF.

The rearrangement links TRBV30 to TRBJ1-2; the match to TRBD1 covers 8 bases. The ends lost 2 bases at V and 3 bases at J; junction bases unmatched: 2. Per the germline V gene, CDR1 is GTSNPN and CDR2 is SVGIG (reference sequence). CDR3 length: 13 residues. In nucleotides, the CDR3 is TGTGCCTGGAGTTCAGGGGGCGACTATGGCTACACCTTC. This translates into CAWSSGGDYGYTF.

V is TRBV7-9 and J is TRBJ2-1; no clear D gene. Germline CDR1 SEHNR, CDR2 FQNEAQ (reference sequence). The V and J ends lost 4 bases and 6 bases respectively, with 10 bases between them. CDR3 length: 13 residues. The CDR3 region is CASSYDVSNEQFF. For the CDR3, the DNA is TGTGCCAGCAGCTATGACGTAAGCAATGAGCAGTTCTTC.

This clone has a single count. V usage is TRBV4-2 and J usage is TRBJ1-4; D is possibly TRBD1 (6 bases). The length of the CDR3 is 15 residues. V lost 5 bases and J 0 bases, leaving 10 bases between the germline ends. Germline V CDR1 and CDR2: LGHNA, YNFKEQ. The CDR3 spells CASSLQGTTNEKLFF. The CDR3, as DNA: TGTGCCAGCAGCTTACAGGGCACAACTAATGAAAAACTGTTTTTT.

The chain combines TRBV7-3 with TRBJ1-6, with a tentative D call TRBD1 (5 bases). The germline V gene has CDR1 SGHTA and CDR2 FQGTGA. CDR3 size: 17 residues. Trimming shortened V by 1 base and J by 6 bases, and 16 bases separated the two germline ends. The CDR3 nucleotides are TGTGCCAGCAGCTTAATGGGGCCAGGGCCCTTTAATTCACCCCTCCACTTT. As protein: CASSLMGPGPFNSPLHF.

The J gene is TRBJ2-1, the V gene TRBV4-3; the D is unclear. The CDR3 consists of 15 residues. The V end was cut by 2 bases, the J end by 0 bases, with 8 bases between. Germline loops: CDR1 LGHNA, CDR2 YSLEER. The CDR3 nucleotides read TGCGCCAGCAGCCAATGGGCTAGCTCCTACAATGAGCAGTTCTTC. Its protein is CASSQWASSYNEQFF.

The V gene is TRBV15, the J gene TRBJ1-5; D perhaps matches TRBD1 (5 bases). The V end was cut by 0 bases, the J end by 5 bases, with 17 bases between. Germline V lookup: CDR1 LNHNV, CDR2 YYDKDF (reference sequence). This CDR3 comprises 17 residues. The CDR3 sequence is CATSRDSESWGYQPQHF. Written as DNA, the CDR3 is TGTGCCACCAGCAGAGATTCGGAGTCGTGGGGGTATCAGCCCCAGCATTTT.

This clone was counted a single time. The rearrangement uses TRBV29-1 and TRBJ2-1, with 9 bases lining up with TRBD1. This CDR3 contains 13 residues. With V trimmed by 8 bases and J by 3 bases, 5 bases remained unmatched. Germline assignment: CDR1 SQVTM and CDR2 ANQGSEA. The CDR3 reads CSLMGQGYNEQFF. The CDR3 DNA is TGCAGCCTGATGGGACAGGGCTACAATGAGCAGTTCTTC.

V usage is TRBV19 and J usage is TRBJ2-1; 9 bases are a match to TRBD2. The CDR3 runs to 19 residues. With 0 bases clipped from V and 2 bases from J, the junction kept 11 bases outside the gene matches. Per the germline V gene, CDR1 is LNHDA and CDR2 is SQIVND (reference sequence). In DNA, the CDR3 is TGTGCCAGTAGTATAGATCTCGGCCTAGCGGGACCAGCCTACAATGAGCAGTTCTTC. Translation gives CASSIDLGLAGPAYNEQFF.

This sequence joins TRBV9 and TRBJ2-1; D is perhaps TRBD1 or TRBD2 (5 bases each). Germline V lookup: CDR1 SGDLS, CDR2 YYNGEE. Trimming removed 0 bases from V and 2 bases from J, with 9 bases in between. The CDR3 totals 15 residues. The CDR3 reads CASSVGGFTYNEQFF. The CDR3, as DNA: TGTGCCAGCAGCGTAGGGGGGTTCACCTACAATGAGCAGTTCTTC.

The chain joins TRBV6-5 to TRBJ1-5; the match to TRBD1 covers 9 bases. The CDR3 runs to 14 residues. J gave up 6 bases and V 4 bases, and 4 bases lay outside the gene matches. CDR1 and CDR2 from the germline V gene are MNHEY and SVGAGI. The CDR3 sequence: CASSWGQGGQPQHF. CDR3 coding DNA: TGTGCCAGCAGTTGGGGACAGGGTGGTCAGCCCCAGCATTTT.

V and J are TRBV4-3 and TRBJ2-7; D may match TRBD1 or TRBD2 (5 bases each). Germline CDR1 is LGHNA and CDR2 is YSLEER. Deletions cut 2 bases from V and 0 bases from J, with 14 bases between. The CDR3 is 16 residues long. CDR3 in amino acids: CASSQLAGTPSYEQYF. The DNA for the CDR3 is TGCGCCAGCAGCCAACTTGCCGGGACCCCCTCCTACGAGCAGTACTTC.

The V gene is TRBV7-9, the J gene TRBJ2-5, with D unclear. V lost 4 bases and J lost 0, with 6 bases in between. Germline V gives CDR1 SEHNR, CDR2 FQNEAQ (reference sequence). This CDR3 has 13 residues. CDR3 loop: CASSSLDQETQYF. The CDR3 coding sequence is TGTGCCAGCAGCTCTTTGGACCAAGAGACCCAGTACTTC.

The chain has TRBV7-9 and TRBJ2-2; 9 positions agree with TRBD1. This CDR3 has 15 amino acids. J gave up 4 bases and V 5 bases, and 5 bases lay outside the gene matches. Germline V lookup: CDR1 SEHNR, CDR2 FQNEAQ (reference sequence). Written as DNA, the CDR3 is TGTGCCAGCAGCGGGGACAGGGAAACCACCGGGGAGCTGTTTTTT. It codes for CASSGDRETTGELFF. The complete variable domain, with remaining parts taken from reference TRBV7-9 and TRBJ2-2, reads DTGVSQNPRHKITKRGQNVTFRCDPISEHNRLYWYRQTLGQGPEFLTYFQNEAQLEKSRLLSDRFSAERPKGSFSTLEIQRTEQGDSAMYLCASSGDRETTGELFFGEGSRLTVL.

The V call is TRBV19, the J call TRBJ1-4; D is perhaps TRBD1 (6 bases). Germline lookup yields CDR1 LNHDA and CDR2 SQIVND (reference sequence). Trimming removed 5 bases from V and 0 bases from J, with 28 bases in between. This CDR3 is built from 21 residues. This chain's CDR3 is CASSSRLGTTQLSTTNEKLFF. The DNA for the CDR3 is TGTGCCAGTAGTTCTCGCCTCGGGACAACACAACTTTCCACAACTAATGAAAAACTGTTTTTT.

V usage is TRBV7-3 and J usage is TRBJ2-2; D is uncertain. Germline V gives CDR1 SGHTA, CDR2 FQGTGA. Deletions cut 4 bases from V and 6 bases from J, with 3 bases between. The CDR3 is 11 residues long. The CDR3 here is CASSSSGELFF. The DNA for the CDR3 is TGTGCCAGCAGCTCCTCCGGGGAGCTGTTTTTT.

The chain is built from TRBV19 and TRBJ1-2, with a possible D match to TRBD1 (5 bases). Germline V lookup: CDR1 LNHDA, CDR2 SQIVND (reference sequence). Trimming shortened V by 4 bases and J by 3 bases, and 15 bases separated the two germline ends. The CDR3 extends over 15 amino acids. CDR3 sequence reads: CASSTTLGTDYGYTF. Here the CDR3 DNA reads TGTGCCAGTAGTACTACCCTCGGGACGGACTATGGCTACACCTTC. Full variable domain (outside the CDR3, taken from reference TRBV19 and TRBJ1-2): DGGITQSPKYLFRKEGQNVTLSCEQNLNHDAMYWYRQDPGQGLRLIYYSQIVNDFQKGDIAEGYSVSREKKESFPLTVTSAQKNPTAFYLCASSTTLGTDYGYTFGSGTRLTVV.

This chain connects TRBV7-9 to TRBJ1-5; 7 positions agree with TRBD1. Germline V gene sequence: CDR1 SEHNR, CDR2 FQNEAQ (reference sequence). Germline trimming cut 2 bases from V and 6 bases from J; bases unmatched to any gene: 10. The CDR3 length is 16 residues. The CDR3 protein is CASSLSNTGESQPQHF. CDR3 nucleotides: TGTGCCAGCAGCTTATCCAACACAGGGGAAAGTCAGCCCCAGCATTTT.

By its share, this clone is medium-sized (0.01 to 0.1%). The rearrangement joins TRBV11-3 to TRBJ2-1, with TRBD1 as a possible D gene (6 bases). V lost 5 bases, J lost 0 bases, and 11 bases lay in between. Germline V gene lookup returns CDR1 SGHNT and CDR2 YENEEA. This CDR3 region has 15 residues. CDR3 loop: CASSPSDSSYNEQFF. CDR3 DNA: TGTGCCAGCAGCCCGTCGGACAGCTCCTACAATGAGCAGTTCTTC.

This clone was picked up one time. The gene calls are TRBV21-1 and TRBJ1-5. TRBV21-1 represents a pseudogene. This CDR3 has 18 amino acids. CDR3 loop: CASSTRPFGGKCNQPQHF. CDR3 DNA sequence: TGTGCCAGCAGCACCCGCCCCTTCGGGGGGAAATGCAATCAGCCCCAGCATTTT.

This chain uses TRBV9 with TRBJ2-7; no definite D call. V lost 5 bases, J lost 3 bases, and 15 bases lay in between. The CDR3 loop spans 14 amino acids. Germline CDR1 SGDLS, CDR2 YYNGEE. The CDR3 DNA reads TGTGCCAGCAGTCTCGATATAGGGCTCTACGAGCAGTACTTC. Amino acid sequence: CASSLDIGLYEQYF.

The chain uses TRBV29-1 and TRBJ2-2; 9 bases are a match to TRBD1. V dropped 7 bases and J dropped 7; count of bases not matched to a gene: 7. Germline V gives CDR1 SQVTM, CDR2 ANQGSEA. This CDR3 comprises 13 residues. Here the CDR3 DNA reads TGCAGCGCCTACAGGGGGCTGGGCGGGGAGCTGTTTTTT. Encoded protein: CSAYRGLGGELFF.

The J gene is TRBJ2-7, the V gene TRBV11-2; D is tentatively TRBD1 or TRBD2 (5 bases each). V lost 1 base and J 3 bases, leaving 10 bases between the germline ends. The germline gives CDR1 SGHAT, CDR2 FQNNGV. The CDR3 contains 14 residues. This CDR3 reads CASSLAGPNYEQYV. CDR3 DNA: TGTGCCAGCAGCTTAGCGGGACCCAACTACGAGCAGTACGTC.

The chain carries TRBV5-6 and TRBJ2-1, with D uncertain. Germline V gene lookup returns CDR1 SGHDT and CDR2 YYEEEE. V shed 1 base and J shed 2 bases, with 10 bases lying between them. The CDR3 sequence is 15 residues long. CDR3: CASSLRYPPYNEQFF. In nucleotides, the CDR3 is TGTGCCAGCAGCTTGCGGTATCCCCCCTACAATGAGCAGTTCTTC.

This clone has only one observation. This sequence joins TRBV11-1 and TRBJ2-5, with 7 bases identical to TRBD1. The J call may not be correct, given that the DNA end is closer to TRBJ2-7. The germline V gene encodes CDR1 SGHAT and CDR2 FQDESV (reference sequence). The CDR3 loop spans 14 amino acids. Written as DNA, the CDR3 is TGTGCCAGCAGCGCCGGGCCAGGGGGTTACGAGCAGTACTTC. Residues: CASSAGPGGYEQYF.

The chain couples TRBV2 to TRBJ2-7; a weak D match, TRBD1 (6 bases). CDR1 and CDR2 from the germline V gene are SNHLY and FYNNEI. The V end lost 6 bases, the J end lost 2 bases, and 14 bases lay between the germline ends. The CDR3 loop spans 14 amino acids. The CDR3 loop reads CASSARTDPYEQYF. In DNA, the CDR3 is TGTGCCAGCAGCGCTCGGACAGACCCCTACGAGCAGTACTTC.

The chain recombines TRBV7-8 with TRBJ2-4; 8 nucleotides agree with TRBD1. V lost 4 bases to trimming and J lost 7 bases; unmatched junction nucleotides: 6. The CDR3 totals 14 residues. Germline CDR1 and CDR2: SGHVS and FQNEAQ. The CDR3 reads CASSSSDRANIQYF. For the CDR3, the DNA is TGTGCCAGCAGCTCTTCGGACAGGGCCAACATTCAGTACTTC.

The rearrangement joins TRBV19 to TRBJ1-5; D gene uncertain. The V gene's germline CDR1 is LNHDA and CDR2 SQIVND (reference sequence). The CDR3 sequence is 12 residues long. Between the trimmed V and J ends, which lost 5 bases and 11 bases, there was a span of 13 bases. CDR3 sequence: CASSLARRAQHF. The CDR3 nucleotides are TGTGCCAGTAGTTTGGCGCGGAGAGCCCAGCATTTT. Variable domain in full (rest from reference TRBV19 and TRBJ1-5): DGGITQSPKYLFRKEGQNVTLSCEQNLNHDAMYWYRQDPGQGLRLIYYSQIVNDFQKGDIAEGYSVSREKKESFPLTVTSAQKNPTAFYLCASSLARRAQHFGDGTRLSIL.